Listed here are 23 T cell receptor beta chains from one sample, sequenced in a study of control samples from healthy donors and cancer patients. The assay was immunoSEQ multiplex PCR, and TCRdb's table has in-frame clones only and misses some. This table holds some 150,000 clones, about 93% found once. The specimen sequenced was blood. The receptors stem from a man aged 45-65 years in good health.

The chain combines TRBV18 with TRBJ2-5; no definite D call. CDR3 length equals 13 residues. Trimming took 0 bases from V and 5 from J, leaving 7 bases between them. Germline loops: CDR1 KGHSH, CDR2 LQKENI. The CDR3 DNA sequence: TGTGCCAGCTCACCACCGACTCGGGAGACCCAGTACTTC. Translated, it gives CASSPPTRETQYF.

The V and J genes are TRBV24-1 and TRBJ2-7; D is perhaps TRBD1 (6 bases). V lost 7 bases to trimming and J lost 3 bases, with 15 bases between them. Germline CDR1 KGHDR, CDR2 SFDVKD. The CDR3 sequence is 14 residues long. The CDR3 sequence is CATSLSGTNYEQYF. CDR3 bases: TGTGCCACCAGCCTTTCCGGGACAAACTACGAGCAGTACTTC.

The V call is TRBV6-1, the J call TRBJ2-7; D uncertain. Trimming shortened V by 3 bases and J by 6 bases, and 6 bases separated the two germline ends. Germline V CDR1 and CDR2: MNHNS, SASEGT. The CDR3 covers 11 residues. The CDR3 DNA sequence: TGTGCCAGCAGTGACGGTCCCGAGCAGTACTTC. Translated, it gives CASSDGPEQYF.

V gene TRBV11-2 combines with J gene TRBJ2-5; unclear D gene. V lost 5 bases to trimming and J lost 4 bases, with 8 bases between them. CDR1 is SGHAT, CDR2 FQNNGV, per germline. CDR3 size: 12 residues. The CDR3 loop is CASSVLGETQYF. The DNA of the CDR3 is TGTGCCAGCAGCGTATTGGGAGAGACCCAGTACTTC.

Only one count was recorded for this clone. The chain carries TRBV28 and TRBJ1-5; D not certain. The CDR3 is 15 residues long. Per the germline V gene, CDR1 is MDHEN and CDR2 is SYDVKM. V was clipped by 7 bases and J by 6 bases, with 19 bases between them. The CDR3 DNA follows: TGTGCCAGCACCCTTGTGGAGGGAGAGTTTCAGCCCCAGCATTTT. Residues: CASTLVEGEFQPQHF.

The chain is built from TRBV7-2 and TRBJ2-1, with D maybe TRBD1 (6 bases). Germline V gene lookup returns CDR1 SGHTA and CDR2 FQGNSA. Trimming took 1 base from V and 5 from J, leaving 12 bases between them. This CDR3 has 15 residues. As DNA, the CDR3 is TGTGCCAGCAGCTTAGGTGGGGGCGTCCACAATGAGCAGTTCTTC. Its translation is CASSLGGGVHNEQFF.

J is TRBJ2-1 and V is TRBV4-1; 9 nucleotides align to TRBD2. Trimming took 2 bases from V and 0 from J; bases not matched to a gene: 8. The CDR3 is 18 residues long. Germline CDR1 reads MGHRA; CDR2 reads YSYEKL. In nucleotides, the CDR3 is TGCGCCAGCAGCCAATTTGTTAGCGGGAGCTACTCCTACAATGAGCAGTTCTTC. Protein: CASSQFVSGSYSYNEQFF.

V is TRBV5-3 and J is TRBJ2-7; 9 positions agree with TRBD1. TRBV5-3 is identified as an open reading frame with a role that is uncertain. The CDR3 is 15 amino acids. J gave up 6 bases and V 6 bases, and 13 bases lay outside the gene matches. The CDR3 sequence is CARTDSGQGSPEQYF. CDR3 coding DNA: TGTGCCAGAACCGACTCGGGACAGGGTTCTCCCGAGCAGTACTTC.

V gene TRBV2 combines with J gene TRBJ2-3; 9 nucleotides agree with TRBD1. CDR1 and CDR2 from the germline V gene are SNHLY and FYNNEI. The CDR3 totals 13 residues. J lost 7 bases, V lost 4 bases, and 3 bases had no gene match. The CDR3 is CASSGDRVNTQYF. The CDR3 DNA reads TGTGCCAGCAGTGGGGACAGGGTCAATACGCAGTATTTT.

This chain uses TRBV21-1 with TRBJ1-1; the table's D gene call, TRBD1, was not cross checked with the DNA. TRBV21-1 represents a pseudogene. This CDR3 spans 12 amino acids. CDR3 loop: CASSNRYTEAFF. CDR3 DNA: TGTGCCAGCAGCAACAGATACACTGAAGCTTTCTTT.

This chain connects TRBV28 to TRBJ2-7; a possible D gene is TRBD1 (11 bases). CDR1 is MDHEN, CDR2 SYDVKM, per germline. The germline V and J ends were trimmed by 6 bases and 3 bases, with 42 bases remaining between them. This CDR3 has 23 amino acids. DNA of the CDR3: TGTGCCAGCAGCCGAACCGGGACAGGGGGATTTAGTACTAGCGGGAAAGGGGGCTACGAGCAGTACTTC. Its protein product is CASSRTGTGGFSTSGKGGYEQYF.

The rearrangement links TRBV28 to TRBJ2-7; D may correspond to TRBD1 or TRBD2 (6 bases each). Looked up from germline, CDR1 is MDHEN and CDR2 is SYDVKM. There are 16 residues in the CDR3. V was trimmed by 3 bases and J by 0 bases, leaving 15 bases between them. The CDR3 loop reads CASSFGFWGASYEQYF. DNA of the CDR3: TGTGCCAGCAGTTTTGGTTTCTGGGGGGCCTCCTACGAGCAGTACTTC.

The chain couples TRBV21-1 to TRBJ2-5; the D segment call TRBD2 is taken from the table without a DNA check. TRBV21-1 is listed as a pseudogene. This CDR3 is 15 amino acids long. The CDR3 nucleotides read TGTGCCAGCAGCATTCGACCCGGGAGGGAGGAGACCCAGTACTTC. Translation gives CASSIRPGREETQYF.

The chain recombines TRBV10-3 with TRBJ2-7; D perhaps matches TRBD1 (6 bases). Germline CDR1 is ENHRY and CDR2 is SYGVKD. The V and J ends lost 6 bases and 0 bases respectively, with 12 bases between them. CDR3 size: 14 residues. The CDR3 loop reads CAIRSDRSSYEQYF. The DNA for the CDR3 is TGTGCCATCAGATCGGACAGAAGCTCCTACGAGCAGTACTTC.

The CDR3 loop reads CASSQDGAGAGANVLTF. CDR3 DNA: TGCGCCAGCAGCCAAGACGGGGCAGGGGCTGGGGCCAACGTCCTGACTTTC. The V and J genes are TRBV4-1 and TRBJ2-6; possibly TRBD1 for D (6 bases). This CDR3 spans 17 amino acids. V lost 0 bases to trimming and J lost 2 bases, with 11 bases between them. In germline, CDR1 is MGHRA, CDR2 YSYEKL.

This clone was seen once. The V gene is TRBV9, the J gene TRBJ2-1, with 7 bases aligning to TRBD1. The CDR3 has 15 residues. Germline V gene sequence: CDR1 SGDLS, CDR2 YYNGEE. The junction had 9 bases not matched to a gene; V was cut back by 4 bases and J by 5 bases. The CDR3: CASSLRDRYNNEQFF. The CDR3 nucleotides read TGTGCCAGCAGCCTGAGGGACAGATATAACAATGAGCAGTTCTTC.

V and J are TRBV15 and TRBJ2-7, with D perhaps TRBD1 (5 bases). The length of the CDR3 is 16 residues. Germline V gives CDR1 LNHNV, CDR2 YYDKDF (reference sequence). V gave up 1 base and J gave up 5 bases, with 18 bases separating them. The CDR3 region is CATSRVPLQGRHEQYF. The CDR3 coding sequence is TGTGCCACCAGCAGAGTACCCCTCCAGGGCAGGCACGAGCAGTACTTC.

This chain joins TRBV5-8 and TRBJ2-5; 11 bases line up with TRBD1. V dropped 3 bases and J dropped 4; count of bases not matched to a gene: 5. Germline CDR1 reads SGHTS; CDR2 reads YDEGEE. This CDR3 contains 15 residues. CDR3 sequence reads: CASSSGTGGGETQYF. For the CDR3, the DNA is TGTGCCAGCAGCTCCGGGACAGGGGGAGGAGAGACCCAGTACTTC.

This chain links TRBV4-1 with TRBJ2-1; D is ambiguous. CDR3 length equals 15 residues. Trimming took 1 base from V and 4 from J, leaving 11 bases between them. CDR1 is MGHRA and CDR2 is YSYEKL in the germline V gene. The CDR3 DNA is TGCGCCAGCAGCCAAGTTGGTAGGGCATACAATGAGCAGTTCTTC. Protein: CASSQVGRAYNEQFF.

This rearrangement joins TRBV5-5 to TRBJ1-1, with 8 bases lining up with TRBD1. J gave up 1 base and V 4 bases, and 6 bases lay outside the gene matches. The CDR3 totals 15 residues. Looked up from germline, CDR1 is SGHKS and CDR2 is YYEKEE (reference sequence). Written as DNA, the CDR3 is TGTGCCAGCAGCGCGGCAGGGGGCGGGAACACTGAAGCTTTCTTT. Its translation is CASSAAGGGNTEAFF. The whole variable domain, remainder taken from reference TRBV5-5 and TRBJ1-1, is DAGVTQSPTHLIKTRGQQVTLRCSPISGHKSVSWYQQVLGQGPQFIFQYYEKEERGRGNFPDRFSARQFPNYSSELNVNALLLGDSALYLCASSAAGGGNTEAFFGQGTRLTVV.

This sequence joins TRBV29-1 and TRBJ1-2, with D maybe TRBD1 (5 bases). Germline CDR1 reads SQVTM; CDR2 reads ANQGSEA. CDR3 length equals 14 residues. The V and J ends lost 3 bases and 8 bases respectively, with 19 bases between them. CDR3 bases: TGCAGCGTTGAGCCGGGACCCCGCCAAGGAGGCTACACCTTC. Its protein product is CSVEPGPRQGGYTF.

A remark on this clone: Relative to the germline gene, one junction end is altered; a read error may explain this. The V call is TRBV5-1, the J call TRBJ1-1; D gene unclear. This CDR3 has 13 residues. From germline, CDR1 is SGHRS and CDR2 YFSETQ. CDR3 bases: TGCGCCAGCAGCTTGGCCGTTGACACCGAAGCTTTCTTT. It is translated as CASSLAVDTEAFF. The full variable domain, completed using reference TRBV5-1 and TRBJ1-1, is KAGVTQTPRYLIKTRGQQVTLSCSPISGHRSVSWYQQTPGQGLQFLFEYFSETQRNKGNFPGRFSGRQFSNSRSEMNVSTLELGDSALYLCASSLAVDTEAFFGQGTRLTVV.

The V call is TRBV9, the J call TRBJ2-5; 8 bases align to TRBD1. The junction had 12 bases not matched to a gene; V was cut back by 3 bases and J by 5 bases. Germline V gene sequence: CDR1 SGDLS, CDR2 YYNGEE. This CDR3 has 16 residues. The CDR3 here is CASSALGQGGIETQYF. CDR3 DNA: TGTGCCAGCAGCGCCCTCGGACAGGGCGGGATTGAGACCCAGTACTTC.